This is a list of T cell receptor beta chains from one sample in a study of T cell repertoires in cytomegalovirus infection. In TCRdb, the reads were re-called with MiXCR into one record per CDR3 protein. This sample has about 500,000 distinct CDR3 sequences; 30% to 40% occur once, and the top ten carry roughly 15%. The antigens for these receptors are not known. The material was cultured PBMCs, obtained from culture after CMV antigen stimulation. These receptors were taken from a human donor in good health (CMV status not recorded). Some clones in this sample may be carry-over from other donors' samples. CDR3s include the opening cysteine and the closing phenylalanine or tryptophan. The D gene is left open where the match is weak. Rows give clone size only sometimes, using once, few, many, or a class for an expanded clone.

d_call j_call clone_size v_call cdr3_nt cdr3_aa
TRBD2 TRBJ2-1 NA TRBV28 TGTGCCAGCAGTCCCCTCGGGCGGGAGGGCCTCGATGAGCAGTTCTTC CASSPLGREGLDEQFF
TRBD1 TRBJ1-2 once TRBV29-1 TGCAGCGTTGAGAGGGACAGCGCTAACTATGGCTACACCTTC CSVERDSANYGYTF
TRBD2 TRBJ2-3 once TRBV12-3/TRBV12-4 TGTGCCAGCAGTTTCGGACTAGCGGGAGACGCAGATACGCAGTATTTT CASSFGLAGDADTQYF
NA TRBJ1-5 NA TRBV12-3/TRBV12-4 TGTGCCAGCAGCAGCAGGGTCGACCAGCCCCAGCATTTT CASSSRVDQPQHF
TRBD2 TRBJ2-3 few TRBV28 TGTGCCAGCAGTACTCGGGACACCCGGACTAGCGGGACCACAGATACGCAGTATTTT CASSTRDTRTSGTTDTQYF
NA TRBJ2-1 NA TRBV12-3/TRBV12-4 TGTGCCAGCAGACTAAGACCCAGCGAGCAGTTCTTC CASRLRPSEQFF
NA TRBJ2-2 NA TRBV24-1 TGTGCCACCAGTGACCTATCCACCTTGAACACCGGGGAGCTGTTTTTT CATSDLSTLNTGELFF
NA TRBJ2-5 few TRBV5-4 TGTGCCAGCAGATCACAGGGAGAAGAGACCCAGTACTTC CASRSQGEETQYF
NA TRBJ2-5 many TRBV27 TGTGCCAGCCGGAACCTCCAAGAGACCCAGTACTTC CASRNLQETQYF
NA TRBJ1-2 many TRBV7-2 TGTGCCAGCAGCTTAGCTCAGGGGTACTATGGCTACACCTTC CASSLAQGYYGYTF
TRBD1 TRBJ2-5 few TRBV7-6 TGTGCCAGCAGCCGGGACAGGGGCATCCAAGAGACCCAGTACTTC CASSRDRGIQETQYF
NA TRBJ2-3 NA TRBV24-1 TGTGCCACCAGTGATCGATCGGACAGCCCAGATACGCAGTATTTT CATSDRSDSPDTQYF
TRBD1 TRBJ2-7 NA TRBV28 TGTGCCAGCAGTCCCCGCGGGACAGGGGGCTACGAGCAGTACTTC CASSPRGTGGYEQYF
NA TRBJ2-3 many TRBV7-3 TGTGCCAGCAGCTTATCAGGGCGTACAGATACGCAGTATTTT CASSLSGRTDTQYF
NA TRBJ1-2 few TRBV24-1 TGTGCCACCAGTGATCCCCTAGGGGAAAGAGATGGCTACACCTTC CATSDPLGERDGYTF
NA TRBJ1-6 NA TRBV20-1 TGCAGTGCTTGGACCAATTCACCCCTCCACTTT CSAWTNSPLHF
TRBD2 TRBJ2-7 NA TRBV7-2 TGTGCCAGCAGCCGTCCCGGGACTAGCAGGACCTACGAGCAGTACTTC CASSRPGTSRTYEQYF
TRBD2 TRBJ2-3 many TRBV7-2 TGTGCCAGCAGGGGACTAGCGGGAGGGCCCGTTCTAGATACGCAGTATTTT CASRGLAGGPVLDTQYF
TRBD1 TRBJ1-5 NA TRBV12-3/TRBV12-4 TGTGCCAGCACCCGGGACAGAAGCAATCAGCCCCAGCATTTT CASTRDRSNQPQHF
NA TRBJ2-3 NA TRBV7-2 TGTGCCAGCAGCTTAGACGGGAGTCGGGCAGATACGCAGTATTTT CASSLDGSRADTQYF
TRBD2 TRBJ2-5 many TRBV24-1 TGTGCCACCAGTCCCGCGGGGGTAGGAGAGACCCAGTACTTC CATSPAGVGETQYF
NA TRBJ2-7 once TRBV19 TGTGCCAGTAGTACCAAGCTAGCCCACGAGCAGTACTTC CASSTKLAHEQYF
NA TRBJ2-1 once TRBV4-1 TGTGCCAGCAGCCAAGATGGGTTAGGACAGCCGAATGAGCAGTTCTTC CASSQDGLGQPNEQFF
NA TRBJ2-1 NA TRBV6-1 TGTGCCAGCAGATTTAGGGGGGACAATGAGCAGTTCTTC CASRFRGDNEQFF
TRBD1 TRBJ1-5 many TRBV7-2 TGTGCCAGCAGCCCGACGACAGGGGTCTATCAGCCCCAGCATTTT CASSPTTGVYQPQHF
NA TRBJ1-2 NA TRBV10-3 TGTGCCATCACCGGGGAAGTCTCGTTTGGCTATGGCTACACCTTC CAITGEVSFGYGYTF
TRBD2 TRBJ2-4 NA TRBV14 TGTGCCAGCAGCGACGGATTAGCGGGAGGGTCTGTCAAAAACATTCAGTACTTC CASSDGLAGGSVKNIQYF